This note documents a single TCR beta chain sequence. As yet, its antigen is unknown. Treatment meaning: roughly 10-day PBMC culture with coronavirus spike peptide pools or control peptides (ViraFEST assay). CD4+ T lymphocytes from the unexposed donor were collected before the COVID-19 pandemic (2011-2018). Under the ViraFEST approach, antigen-specific T cells were expanded with peptide pools and TCRs subsequently sequenced. Wells contained under 2.5 million PBMCs each, and these were cultured with about 9.9 IU/ml IL-2 and 9.5 to 10 ug/ml peptide pools. Culture proceeded for about ten days, and CD4+ T cells were then isolated by negative selection. This specimen belongs to a study of vaccination and CD4 T cells after COVID-19. Across the whole study: Post-vaccination samples were procured at a median of roughly 76 days following dose two (range 14 to 241).

Sequencing of DNA taken from cultured CD4+ T cells relied on the Oncomine TCR Beta short-read assay. Genomic DNA was isolated from CD4+ T cells that had been cultured. From the PCR reads, TCRdb called clonotypes with MiXCR, one entry per CDR3 protein. The sample carries approximately 9,700 distinct CDR3 sequences, around 30% recorded once. The receptor comes from a human donor in good health. The sequenced sample was CD4+ T cells from blood, cultured in vitro.

The CDR3: CASSVGGYSNQPQHF. The CDR3 region has the DNA TGTGCCAGCAGCGTAGGAGGTTATAGCAATCAGCCCCAGCATTTT. The rearrangement joins TRBV9 to TRBJ1-5; D remains unclear. Germline V lookup: CDR1 SGDLS, CDR2 YYNGEE. This CDR3 is built from 15 residues. Trimming stripped 0 bases from V and 0 bases from J, with 7 bases between.